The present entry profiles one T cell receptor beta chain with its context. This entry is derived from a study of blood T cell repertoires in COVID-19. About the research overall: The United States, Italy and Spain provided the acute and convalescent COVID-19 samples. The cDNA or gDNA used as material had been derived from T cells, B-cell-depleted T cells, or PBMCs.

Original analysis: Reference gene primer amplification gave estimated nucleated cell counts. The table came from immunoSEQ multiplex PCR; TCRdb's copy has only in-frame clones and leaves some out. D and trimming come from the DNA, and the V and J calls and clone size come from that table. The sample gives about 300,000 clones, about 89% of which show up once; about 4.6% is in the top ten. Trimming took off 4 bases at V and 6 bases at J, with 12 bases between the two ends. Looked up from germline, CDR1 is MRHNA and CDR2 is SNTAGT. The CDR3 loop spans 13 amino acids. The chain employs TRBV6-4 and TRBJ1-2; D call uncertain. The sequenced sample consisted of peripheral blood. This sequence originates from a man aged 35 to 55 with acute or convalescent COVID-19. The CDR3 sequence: CASSGAPKDGYTF. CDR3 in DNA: TGTGCCAGCAGTGGGGCCCCTAAAGATGGCTACACCTTC.